A single sample gave rise to the 16 T cell receptor beta chains below, sequenced in a study of blood T cells in healthy people across ages. A sample-barcoded 5' primer and a J-beta primer mix were used in a second PCR of about 6 to 11 cycles. Each CDR3 protein gets one entry after TCRdb re-called the 5' RACE reads with MiXCR. The data show over a million distinct CDR3 sequences, roughly a quarter seen once. These records were also assigned to another study, of T cells of mothers and their children.

What was sequenced was blood. The receptors were gathered from a girl aged 2 to 9 in good health.

V gene TRBV20-1 combines with J gene TRBJ1-4; no reliable D call. CDR3 length: 14 residues. Trimming left V 2 bases short and J 0 bases short, with 7 bases between. Per germline, CDR1 DFQATT and CDR2 SNEGSKA (reference sequence). CDR3 nucleotides: TGCAGTGCTAGATACTTGTCAACTAATGAAAAACTGTTTTTT. As protein: CSARYLSTNEKLFF.

This sequence joins TRBV20-1 and TRBJ2-7; D may correspond to TRBD1 or TRBD2 (5 bases each). This CDR3 contains 14 residues. Germline V gene data show CDR1 as DFQATT and CDR2 as SNEGSKA (reference sequence). Trimming removed 6 bases from V and 1 base from J, with 16 bases in between. CDR3 coding DNA: TGCAGTGCCAGCCGAGGGGCGGCGTCCTACGAGCAGTACTTC. It encodes CSASRGAASYEQYF.

This chain joins TRBV20-1 and TRBJ2-5; D is perhaps TRBD2 (6 bases). Trimming took off 1 base at V and 5 bases at J, with 14 bases between the two ends. Germline V gene lookup returns CDR1 DFQATT and CDR2 SNEGSKA (reference sequence). The CDR3 loop spans 14 amino acids. CDR3 protein: CSARGGAMTETQYF. In DNA, the CDR3 is TGCAGTGCTAGAGGCGGGGCTATGACGGAGACCCAGTACTTC.

CDR3 DNA: TGTGCCAGCAGCCCAGCTAGCGGGGGCATTACAGATACGCAGTATTTT. It translates to CASSPASGGITDTQYF. The chain combines TRBV7-9 with TRBJ2-3; 10 positions agree with TRBD2. The V gene's germline CDR1 is SEHNR and CDR2 FQNEAQ (reference sequence). V trimming: 5 bases; J trimming: 3 bases; junction bases outside the gene matches: 8. The CDR3 has 16 amino acids.

The genes are TRBV12-3 or TRBV12-4 and TRBJ1-2, with D possibly TRBD1 on 5 matching bases. Trimming removed 5 bases from V and 5 bases from J, with 12 bases in between. The CDR3 runs to 13 residues. CDR3 bases: TGTGCCAGCAGTGATCAGGAGGGGTATGGCTACACCTTC. Translating gives CASSDQEGYGYTF.

The chain has TRBV21-1 and TRBJ2-1; TRBD1 is taken as the D call from the table, unchecked against the DNA. TRBV21-1 corresponds to a pseudogene. The CDR3 has 15 amino acids. The CDR3 protein is CAGPLGDREEDEQFF. The CDR3 DNA reads TGTGCCGGCCCTTTAGGAGACAGGGAGGAGGATGAGCAGTTCTTC.

Only a few counts were recorded for this clonotype. The rearrangement uses TRBV4-1 and TRBJ2-5; TRBD1 is a possible D gene (5 bases). The end of the DNA aligns better with TRBJ2-1, so the J call may be wrong. Germline V CDR1 and CDR2: MGHRA, YSYEKL. This CDR3 spans 13 amino acids. Written as DNA, the CDR3 is TGCGCCAGCAGCCAAGATGTAGCAGGGGAGCAGTTCTTC. It codes for CASSQDVAGEQFF.

This clonotype was observed a handful of times. The chain is built from TRBV29-1 and TRBJ2-7; D perhaps matches TRBD2 (5 bases). Germline CDR1 reads SQVTM; CDR2 reads ANQGSEA. CDR3 length: 11 residues. The ends were cut back, 5 bases at V and 8 bases at J, with 13 bases in the middle. CDR3 nucleotides: TGCAGCGTTCACCGGGAACTCAAGCAGTACTTC. It encodes CSVHRELKQYF.

The V gene is TRBV12-3 or TRBV12-4, the J gene TRBJ2-7; 10 bases are a match to TRBD1. V was pared by 2 bases and J by 6 bases, with 4 bases of the junction left unmatched. There are 14 residues in the CDR3. CDR3 region: CASSLLGQGGEQYF. CDR3 in DNA: TGTGCCAGCAGTTTATTAGGACAGGGGGGCGAGCAGTACTTC.

The table lists this clonotype with a few counts. The chain links TRBV15 to TRBJ1-1; no clear D gene. The CDR3 has 17 residues. Per germline, CDR1 LNHNV and CDR2 YYDKDF (reference sequence). V was clipped by 4 bases and J by 5 bases, with 23 bases between them. CDR3 loop: CATSNPQVAEFLTEAFF. The CDR3 bases are TGTGCCACCAGCAACCCCCAAGTCGCAGAATTTTTGACTGAAGCTTTCTTT.

This clonotype was found a few times. V and J are TRBV29-1 and TRBJ1-3; D is unclear. Trimming took off 2 bases at V and 9 bases at J, with 14 bases between the two ends. Looked up from germline, CDR1 is SQVTM and CDR2 is ANQGSEA. This CDR3 region has 13 residues. The CDR3 sequence: CSVESRFASTIYF. CDR3 nucleotide sequence: TGCAGCGTTGAATCGAGATTTGCGAGCACCATATATTTT.

The chain uses TRBV28 and TRBJ2-1; D unresolved. Trimming removed 5 bases from V and 4 bases from J, with 21 bases in between. The CDR3 sequence is 17 residues long. Germline CDR1 is MDHEN and CDR2 is SYDVKM. Here the CDR3 reads CASSRQPYETEYNEQFF. The CDR3 region has the DNA TGTGCCAGCAGTAGGCAGCCATACGAGACCGAATACAATGAGCAGTTCTTC.

The chain is built from TRBV29-1 and TRBJ2-1; TRBD1 matches 9 bases. Germline V lookup: CDR1 SQVTM, CDR2 ANQGSEA. Trimming removed 6 bases from V and 8 bases from J; junction bases left unmatched: 8. This CDR3 comprises 13 residues. CDR3 residues: CSVIQGAKDEQFF. CDR3 DNA: TGCAGCGTGATACAGGGGGCTAAGGATGAGCAGTTCTTC.

The V and J genes are TRBV29-1 and TRBJ1-2, with 9 bases identical to TRBD1. CDR1 and CDR2 (germline): SQVTM, ANQGSEA. V lost 3 bases to trimming and J lost 4 bases; unmatched junction nucleotides: 9. This CDR3 is built from 15 residues. CDR3 amino acids: CSVEELGTGIYGYTF. In nucleotides, the CDR3 is TGCAGCGTTGAGGAATTAGGGACAGGGATCTATGGCTACACCTTC.

The V gene is TRBV7-8, the J gene TRBJ2-1; D unclear. V was trimmed by 5 bases and J by 10 bases, leaving 15 bases between them. The CDR3 has 13 amino acids. The germline V gene has CDR1 SGHVS and CDR2 FQNEAQ. This CDR3 is CASSQVLSTEQFF. CDR3 DNA: TGTGCCAGCAGCCAAGTCCTGTCGACGGAGCAGTTCTTC. The entire variable domain, with the rest obtained from reference TRBV7-8 and TRBJ2-1, is as follows: GAGVSQSPRYKVAKRGQDVALRCDPISGHVSLFWYQQALGQGPEFLTYFQNEAQLDKSGLPSDRFFAERPEGSVSTLKIQRTQQEDSAVYLCASSQVLSTEQFFGPGTRLTVL.

V gene TRBV10-3 combines with J gene TRBJ1-4; possible D gene TRBD1, 6 bases. The CDR3 length is 14 residues. Deletions cut 10 bases from V and 0 bases from J, with 12 bases between. Germline V gene sequence: CDR1 ENHRY, CDR2 SYGVKD. DNA of the CDR3: TGTGCCACCAGGGGACCCACAACTAATGAAAAACTGTTTTTT. It is translated as CATRGPTTNEKLFF.